This record covers a single T cell receptor (beta chain). Under the authors' procedure: Amplifying reference gene primers gave estimates of nucleated cell counts. Only in-frame clones appear in the TCRdb table, and some are missing; sequencing was by immunoSEQ multiplex PCR. Clone size and V and J calls were adopted from that table, with D and trimming inferred from the DNA. The sample includes some 180,000 clones, about 76% of them seen just once. This specimen belongs to a study of blood T cell repertoires in COVID-19. About the research overall: Samples came from the United States, Italy and Spain, spanning acute and convalescent COVID-19. From T cells, B-cell-depleted T cells, or PBMCs came the material, which was cDNA or gDNA.

The CDR3 is made up of 14 amino acids. Germline loops: CDR1 SGHRS, CDR2 YFSETQ. Trimming took 0 bases from V and 6 from J, leaving 12 bases between them. This chain connects TRBV5-1 to TRBJ1-2; maybe TRBD1 (6 bases). This sequence was found in a woman aged 45 to 65 with active or convalescent COVID-19. Sequencing was done on a sample of peripheral blood. The CDR3 DNA sequence: TGCGCCAGCAGCTTGGAGGCAGGGGCTCATGGCTACACCTTC. Translated, it gives CASSLEAGAHGYTF.